In its sample, the clone carrying this TCR beta chain was seen a few times. Its target is not known. MiXCR, applied by TCRdb to the 5' RACE reads, yields one record per CDR3 protein. The data hold 200,000 to 250,000 distinct CDR3 sequences, with about 6.7% observed a single time. The data derive from a study of CD8 T cells in ankylosing spondylitis. Looked up from germline, CDR1 is MNHEY and CDR2 is SVGAGI. Trimming took 8 bases from V and 3 from J; bases not matched to a gene: 1. This CDR3 has 11 residues. Study observations and caveats: Enrichment of disease-linked clones was reportedly significant in matched ankylosing spondylitis synovial fluid. Before this, some motif variants had been reported in reactive arthritis synovial fluid and blood. Peripheral blood held disease-linked clones only at relatively low frequency, and these were CD8+. One TCR beta motif, made up of under ten highly homologous variants, appeared characteristic of ankylosing spondylitis blood.

Specimen: blood, either unsorted or a sorted T cell fraction (not recorded which). The receptor was isolated from a male donor with ankylosing spondylitis. The gene calls are TRBV6-5 and TRBJ2-7, with 7 bases identical to TRBD1. For the CDR3, the DNA is TGTGCCAGCCAGGGGGACTACGAGCAGTACTTC. Residues: CASQGDYEQYF.